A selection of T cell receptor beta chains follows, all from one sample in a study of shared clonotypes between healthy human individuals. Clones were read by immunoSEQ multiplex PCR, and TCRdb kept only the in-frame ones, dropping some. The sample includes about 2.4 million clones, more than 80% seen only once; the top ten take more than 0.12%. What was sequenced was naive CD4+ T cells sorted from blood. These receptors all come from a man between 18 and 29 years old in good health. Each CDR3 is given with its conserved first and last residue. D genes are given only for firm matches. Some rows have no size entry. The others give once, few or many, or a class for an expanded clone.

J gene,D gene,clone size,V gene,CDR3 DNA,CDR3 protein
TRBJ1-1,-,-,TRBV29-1,TGCAGCGTTCAGGGGCGGATGAACACTGAAGCTTTCTTT,CSVQGRMNTEAFF
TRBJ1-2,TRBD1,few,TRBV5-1,TGCGCCAGCAGCCCCGGGACAGGGAACTATGGCTACACCTTC,CASSPGTGNYGYTF
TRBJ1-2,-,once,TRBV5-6,TGTGCCAGCAGCTTGTGGGTATCGGGGGGAGACGGCTACACCTTC,CASSLWVSGGDGYTF
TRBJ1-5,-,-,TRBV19,TGTGCCAGTAGTATATCGACATGGAATGGTCAGCCCCAGCATTTT,CASSISTWNGQPQHF
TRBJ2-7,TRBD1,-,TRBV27,TGTGCCAGCACTCCCGAGGGGGCCAAGACCTACGAGCAGTACTTC,CASTPEGAKTYEQYF
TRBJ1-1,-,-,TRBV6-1,TGTGCCAGCAGTGAGCCCGGGATGAACACTGAAGCTTTCTTT,CASSEPGMNTEAFF
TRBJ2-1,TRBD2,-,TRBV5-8,TGTGCCAGCAGCTTGGCACCCAAGCGGGGGGGCTCCGAGCAGTTCTTC,CASSLAPKRGGSEQFF
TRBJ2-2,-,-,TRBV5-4,TGTGCCAGCAGCTTAATAGGCACCGGGGAGCTGTTTTTT,CASSLIGTGELFF
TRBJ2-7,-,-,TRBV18,TGTGCCAGCTCACCACAAAGTCTCGAGCAGTACTTC,CASSPQSLEQYF
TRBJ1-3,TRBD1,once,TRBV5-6,TGTGCCAGCAGCTCGATGGACAGGGGATCTGGAAACACCATATATTTT,CASSSMDRGSGNTIYF
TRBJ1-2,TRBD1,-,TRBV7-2,TGTGCCAGCAGCTTCAGACAGGGATCCTATGGCTACACCTTC,CASSFRQGSYGYTF
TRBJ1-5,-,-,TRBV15,TGTGCCACCAGCAGAGATCGGACCGATCAGCCCCAGCATTTT,CATSRDRTDQPQHF
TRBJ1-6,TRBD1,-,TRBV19,TGTGCCAGTAGTTCCCAGGGGGTAAGCTATAATTCACCCCTCCACTTT,CASSSQGVSYNSPLHF
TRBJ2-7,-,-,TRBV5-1,TGCGCCAGCAGCTTGGGGGACACGGGGTTGCGTGAGCAGTACTTC,CASSLGDTGLREQYF
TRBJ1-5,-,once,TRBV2,TGTGCCAGCAGTAGGCCAGGGCCGTGGAATCAGCCCCAGCATTTT,CASSRPGPWNQPQHF
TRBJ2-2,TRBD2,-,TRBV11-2,TGTGCCAGCAGCTTAGGGACTAGCGGGCGGACCGGGGAGCTGTTTTTT,CASSLGTSGRTGELFF
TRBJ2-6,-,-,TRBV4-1,TGCGCCAGCAGCCAAGTCCGGGACTCGATCTCTGGGGCCAACGTCCTGACTTTC,CASSQVRDSISGANVLTF
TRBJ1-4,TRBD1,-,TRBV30,TGTGCCTGGAGTTCATGGGACAGGGAGAATGAAAAACTGTTTTTT,CAWSSWDRENEKLFF
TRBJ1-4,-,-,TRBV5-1,TGCGCCAGCAGCCTTGACATGGCGAATGAAAAACTGTTTTTT,CASSLDMANEKLFF
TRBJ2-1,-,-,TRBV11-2,TGTGCCAGCCGCCCATCAAACATTGAGCAGTTCTTC,CASRPSNIEQFF
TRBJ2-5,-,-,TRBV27,TGTGCCAGCAGTTTTGGGACTGGGGTGCGGAAGACCCAGTACTTC,CASSFGTGVRKTQYF
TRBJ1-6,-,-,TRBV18,TGTGCCAGCTCACCACTGGGTAATTCACCCCTCCACTTT,CASSPLGNSPLHF
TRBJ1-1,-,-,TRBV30,TGTGCCTGGAGTGTAGAGAAGGGACTGACTACTTTCTTT,CAWSVEKGLTTFF
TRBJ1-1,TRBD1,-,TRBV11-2,TGTGCCAGCAGCGGACAGGTATTAAACACTGAAGCTTTCTTT,CASSGQVLNTEAFF
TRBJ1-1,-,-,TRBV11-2,TGTGCCAGCACCGGGGGCCGGACCACTGAAGCTTTCTTT,CASTGGRTTEAFF
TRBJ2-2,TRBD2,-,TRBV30,TGTGCTCAGAGGACTAGCGGTAGATCCCGCACCGGGGAGCTGTTTTTT,CAQRTSGRSRTGELFF
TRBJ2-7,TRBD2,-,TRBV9,TGTGCCAGCAGCGTTCAACCGGGGACTAGCGGGAGGGCCCTTGAGCAGTACTTC,CASSVQPGTSGRALEQYF
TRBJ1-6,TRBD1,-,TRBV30,TGTGCCTGGAGTGTACCCGGGACAGGGCGTAATTCACCCCTCCACTTT,CAWSVPGTGRNSPLHF
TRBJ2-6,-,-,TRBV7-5,TGTGCCAGAAGCGTTATTAGGAGGTCTGGGGCCAACGTCCTGACTTTC,CARSVIRRSGANVLTF
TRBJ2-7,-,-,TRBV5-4,TGTGCCAGCAGCTTGTACTCTAGGAACGAGCAGTACTTC,CASSLYSRNEQYF